The rows below give T cell receptor beta chains drawn from one sample of a study of shared clonotypes between healthy human individuals. Libraries were prepared by immunoSEQ multiplex PCR; TCRdb keeps only in-frame clonotypes and omits some of them. The sample holds some 2.1 million clones, around 93% seen once. The sample was naive CD8+ T cells from PBMCs. These receptors all come from a man younger than 35 in good health. Some clones in this sample may be carry-over from other donors' samples. CDR3s include the opening cysteine and the closing phenylalanine or tryptophan. The order of the fields is V gene, D gene, clone size, J gene, CDR3 DNA, CDR3 protein. The D gene is left open where the match is weak. The size of a clone is reported for some rows only, either as once, few or many, or as a class for expanded clones.

TRBV7-9	TRBD2	.	TRBJ2-2	TGTGCCAGCAGCAACCCGGGACTAGCGGACGGGGAGCTGTTTTTT	CASSNPGLADGELFF
TRBV5-1	.	.	TRBJ2-7	TGCGCCAGCAGCTTTTTTGGGTCGGGGACGTCTACCTACGAGCAGTACTTC	CASSFFGSGTSTYEQYF
TRBV5-1	.	.	TRBJ1-2	TGCGCCAGCAGCTTGATCACAGGGTTTGGCTACACCTTC	CASSLITGFGYTF
TRBV25-1	TRBD1	.	TRBJ1-2	TGTGCCCATTGGGGGACAGGGGCTGGCTACACCTTC	CAHWGTGAGYTF
TRBV2	.	.	TRBJ2-7	TGTGCCAGCAGTGACAGAATCTACGAGCAGTACTTC	CASSDRIYEQYF
TRBV7-9	TRBD1	.	TRBJ1-1	TGTGCCAGCAGCCGGGACAGGGGCGCTGAAGCTTTCTTT	CASSRDRGAEAFF
TRBV7-9	.	.	TRBJ1-1	TGTGCCAGCAGCCTTACACCGAACACTGAAGCTTTCTTT	CASSLTPNTEAFF
TRBV27	.	.	TRBJ1-5	TGTGCCAGCAGTTTAAGTTCGTATAGCAATCAGCCCCAGCATTTT	CASSLSSYSNQPQHF
TRBV28	.	.	TRBJ2-1	TGTGCCAGCAGTTTCCCCCCCCGGGAGTCCCCCAATGAGCAGTTCTTC	CASSFPPRESPNEQFF
TRBV7-9	.	.	TRBJ2-3	TGTGCCAGCAGCCATTGGACTGGAACCACAGATACGCAGTATTTT	CASSHWTGTTDTQYF
TRBV4-3	.	.	TRBJ2-3	TGCGCCAGCAGCCATGGCCTAGCATCAGATACGCAGTATTTT	CASSHGLASDTQYF
TRBV28	.	once	TRBJ2-3	TGTGCCAGCAGTTTCCCAAACCGGGACAAGGGCCCCACAGATACGCAGTATTTT	CASSFPNRDKGPTDTQYF
TRBV4-3	TRBD1	.	TRBJ1-3	TGCGCCAGCAGCCTACCGGGACAGACAAACTCTGGAAACACCATATATTTT	CASSLPGQTNSGNTIYF
TRBV7-9	.	once	TRBJ2-7	TGTGCCAACAGCTTATTCCTCGCTGACGAGCAGTACTTC	CANSLFLADEQYF
TRBV27	.	.	TRBJ1-1	TGTGCCAGCAGTTTGACGGGCAACACTGAAGCTTTCTTT	CASSLTGNTEAFF
TRBV5-1	.	.	TRBJ2-1	TGCGCCAGCAGCTTGGAGACAGCTTCCTACAATGAGCAGTTCTTC	CASSLETASYNEQFF
TRBV4-3	TRBD1	.	TRBJ1-4	TGCGCCAGCAGCCAGGGGACAGCCGCAACTAATGAAAAACTGTTTTTT	CASSQGTAATNEKLFF
TRBV28	.	.	TRBJ1-1	TGTGCCAGCACCCATGTGGAGGGGAACACTGAAGCTTTCTTT	CASTHVEGNTEAFF
TRBV5-4	.	once	TRBJ2-7	TGTGCCAGCAGCTCTGGGACCCCGCAGGGGAACGAGCAGTACTTC	CASSSGTPQGNEQYF
TRBV28	.	.	TRBJ2-7	TGTGCCAGCAGTCCAGAAACGGGATCTCCCTACGAGCAGTACTTC	CASSPETGSPYEQYF
TRBV5-4	.	.	TRBJ1-2	TGTGCCAGCAGCTTGTGGCAGATAAACTATGGCTACACCTTC	CASSLWQINYGYTF
TRBV11-3	TRBD2	.	TRBJ2-7	TGTGCCAGCAGCCCCCGGACTAGCGGGAGTCTGCACGAGCAGTACTTC	CASSPRTSGSLHEQYF
TRBV7-9	TRBD1	.	TRBJ1-2	TGTGCCAGCACCTCCGGGACAGGGGGGACTCGGGGTGGCTACACCTTC	CASTSGTGGTRGGYTF
TRBV2	.	.	TRBJ2-2	TGTGCCAGCAGTGTTATAGAGGAGCTGTTTTTT	CASSVIEELFF
TRBV6-6	.	.	TRBJ2-7	TGTGCCAGCATGCCGGGGACATCGTATTACGAGCAGTACTTC	CASMPGTSYYEQYF
TRBV28	TRBD2	.	TRBJ2-6	TGTGCCAGCAGTTACTTCCTAGCGGCTGACACCTCTGGGGCCAACGTCCTGACTTTC	CASSYFLAADTSGANVLTF
TRBV11-1	.	.	TRBJ1-1	TGTGCCAGCAGCTTATTGTCGAAAACTGAAGCTTTCTTT	CASSLLSKTEAFF
TRBV27	.	.	TRBJ1-1	TGTGCCAGCAGTTTACAGGCCCACACTGAAGCTTTCTTT	CASSLQAHTEAFF
TRBV7-9	.	.	TRBJ2-2	TGTGCCAGCAGCCGATCCTTGAACGACGGGGAGCTGTTTTTT	CASSRSLNDGELFF
TRBV15	TRBD1	.	TRBJ2-7	TGTGCCACCAGCAGAGCCCGGACAGGGTACCCCGAGCAGTACTTC	CATSRARTGYPEQYF
TRBV27	TRBD1	.	TRBJ2-3	TGTGCCAGCACCTACGGGACAGGGGGAGGAGATACGCAGTATTTT	CASTYGTGGGDTQYF
TRBV20-1	.	few	TRBJ1-2	TGCAGTGCTAGAGGAGGGAATGGCTACACCTTC	CSARGGNGYTF
TRBV27	TRBD2	.	TRBJ2-7	TGTGCCAGCAGTCTAGCGGGAGGGGGCTTCTACGAGCAGTACTTC	CASSLAGGGFYEQYF
TRBV2	TRBD1	.	TRBJ2-7	TGTGCCAGCATAAAGGACAGGGGCCACGAGCAGTACTTC	CASIKDRGHEQYF
TRBV7-9	TRBD2	.	TRBJ2-3	TGTGCCAGCAGCTTAGCGGGAGGGCCATGGGGAGATACGCAGTATTTT	CASSLAGGPWGDTQYF
TRBV9	TRBD2	.	TRBJ2-7	TGTGCCAGCAGCGTAACTAGCGGTCGGGGGGACGAGCAGTACTTC	CASSVTSGRGDEQYF
TRBV11-2	.	.	TRBJ1-5	TGTGCCAGCAGCTCCAATCAGCCCCAGCATTTT	CASSSNQPQHF
TRBV29-1	.	.	TRBJ2-1	TGCAGCGTTCGGGTGGGCCACGGGAATGAGCAGTTCTTC	CSVRVGHGNEQFF